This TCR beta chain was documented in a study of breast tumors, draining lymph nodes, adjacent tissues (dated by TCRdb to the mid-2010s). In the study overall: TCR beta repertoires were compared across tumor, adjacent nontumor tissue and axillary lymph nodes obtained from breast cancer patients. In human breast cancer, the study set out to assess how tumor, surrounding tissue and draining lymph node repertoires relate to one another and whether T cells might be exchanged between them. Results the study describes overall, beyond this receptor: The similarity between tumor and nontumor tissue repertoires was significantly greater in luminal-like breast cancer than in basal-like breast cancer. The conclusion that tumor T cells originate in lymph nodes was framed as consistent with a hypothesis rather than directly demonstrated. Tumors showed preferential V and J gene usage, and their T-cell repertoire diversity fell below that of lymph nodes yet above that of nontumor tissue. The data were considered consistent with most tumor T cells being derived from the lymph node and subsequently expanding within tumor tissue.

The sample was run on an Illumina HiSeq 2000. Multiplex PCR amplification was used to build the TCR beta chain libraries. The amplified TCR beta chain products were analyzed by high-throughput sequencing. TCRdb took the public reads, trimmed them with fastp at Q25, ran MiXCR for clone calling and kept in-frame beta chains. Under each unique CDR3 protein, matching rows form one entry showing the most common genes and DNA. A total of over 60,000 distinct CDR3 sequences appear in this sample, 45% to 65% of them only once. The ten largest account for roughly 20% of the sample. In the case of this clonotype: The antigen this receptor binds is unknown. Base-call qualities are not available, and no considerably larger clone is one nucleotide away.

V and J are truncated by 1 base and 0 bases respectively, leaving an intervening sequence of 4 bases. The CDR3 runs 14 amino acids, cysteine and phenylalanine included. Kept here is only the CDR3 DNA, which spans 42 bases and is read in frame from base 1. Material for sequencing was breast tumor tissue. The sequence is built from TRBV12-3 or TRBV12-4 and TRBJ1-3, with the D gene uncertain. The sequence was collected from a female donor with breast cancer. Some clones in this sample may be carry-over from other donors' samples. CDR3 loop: CASSLDNSGNTIYF. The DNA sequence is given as TGTGCCAGCAGTTTAGACAACTCTGGAAACACCATATATTTT.